The entry below gives a single T cell receptor beta chain sequence along with its context. The antigen is not known. Germline V gives CDR1 SGHTA, CDR2 FQGNSA. The CDR3 sequence is 14 residues long. With 5 bases removed from V and 2 bases from J, the gap between germline ends came to 13 bases. Samples were taken at baseline and on day 1 of cycles 4 and 7. The source of the sample is a study of OX40 agonist ivuxolimab in advanced cancers. Overall study findings and caveats: Clonal expansion was among the lowest in partial responders at 0.1-3.0 mg/kg, especially CD8+.

Profiling relied on immunoSEQ multiplex PCR, and the TCRdb table lists in-frame clones only, not all of them. The data hold 30,000 to 45,000 clones, with 92% observed a single time. The V call is TRBV7-2, the J call TRBJ2-7, with D perhaps being TRBD1 or TRBD2 (5 bases each). This specimen consisted of CD4+ or CD8+ T cells sorted from blood, obtained in a trial of the OX40 agonist ivuxolimab. This clonotype originated in an adult with an advanced solid tumor such as melanoma, head and neck, liver or kidney cancer. The CDR3 is CASSPRWGTYEQYF. The CDR3 DNA reads TGTGCCAGCAGCCCCAGGTGGGGGACCTACGAGCAGTACTTC.